Each of the 31 T cell receptor beta chains below was sequenced from the same sample in a study of blood T cell repertoires in COVID-19. Sequencing used immunoSEQ multiplex PCR; TCRdb keeps in-frame clones, though not all of them. Seen here are around 140,000 clones, about four fifths observed once, and the top ten hold about 1.4%. The sequenced sample consisted of peripheral blood. These receptors were taken from a human donor in a cohort sampled during active COVID-19.

This clone was detected only a few times. The V and J genes are TRBV28 and TRBJ1-2, with TRBD1 matching 7 bases. V dropped 6 bases and J dropped 10; count of bases not matched to a gene: 17. The germline gives CDR1 MDHEN, CDR2 SYDVKM. The CDR3 has 15 residues. The CDR3 bases are TGTGCCAGCAGCAGACAGGGTTCGGTGAGCCTAGACTACACCTTC. It yields the protein CASSRQGSVSLDYTF.

A single count supports this clone. CDR3 sequence (DNA): TGTGCCAGCAGCTCGGTGGCAGCGGGTAAAGGAAACGAGCAGTACTTC. This codes for CASSSVAAGKGNEQYF. J is TRBJ2-7 and V is TRBV27; D is possibly TRBD2 (6 bases). V shed 6 bases and J shed 5 bases, with 23 bases lying between them. The germline CDR1 and CDR2 sequences are MNHEY and SMNVEV (reference sequence). There are 16 residues in the CDR3.

The V call is TRBV19, the J call TRBJ2-2; a possible D gene is TRBD1 (6 bases). V lost 3 bases, J lost 5 bases, and 16 bases lay in between. This CDR3 spans 16 amino acids. Germline lookup yields CDR1 LNHDA and CDR2 SQIVND (reference sequence). For the CDR3, the DNA is TGTGCCAGTAGTATGGGTCAGGGGATGATGACCGGGGAGCTGTTTTTT. This codes for CASSMGQGMMTGELFF.

The chain is built from TRBV29-1 and TRBJ1-1, with TRBD1 as a possible D gene (6 bases). CDR1 is SQVTM, CDR2 ANQGSEA, per germline. The length of the CDR3 is 13 residues. Trimming pared 5 bases from V and 3 bases from J, leaving 13 bases between. The CDR3 DNA reads TGCAGCGTTTCACAGGGTGGGGACACTGAAGCTTTCTTT. Its translation: CSVSQGGDTEAFF.

The V gene is TRBV6-5, the J gene TRBJ2-5; D not certain. Germline V lookup: CDR1 MNHEY, CDR2 SVGAGI. This CDR3 spans 16 amino acids. The V end was cut by 0 bases, the J end by 5 bases, with 16 bases between. CDR3 in amino acids: CASSYSLAFSEETQYF. In DNA form, the CDR3 reads TGTGCCAGCAGTTACTCCTTAGCCTTCTCAGAGGAGACCCAGTACTTC.

The gene calls are TRBV6-6 and TRBJ2-3; D unclear. V was pared by 2 bases and J by 0 bases, with 12 bases between. The CDR3 loop spans 16 amino acids. Germline V gene lookup returns CDR1 MNHNY and CDR2 SVGAGI (reference sequence). CDR3 sequence (DNA): TGTGCCAGCAGTTACCCCTCCGACACTAGCACAGATACGCAGTATTTT. Amino acids: CASSYPSDTSTDTQYF.

The chain combines TRBV4-1 with TRBJ1-6; D unclear. The germline CDR1 and CDR2 sequences are MGHRA and YSYEKL. The CDR3 has 17 amino acids. V gave up 0 bases and J gave up 10 bases, with 19 bases separating them. CDR3 bases: TGCGCCAGCAGCCAAGATCGGGGTAGTTTGCCTGGATCACCCCTCCACTTT. Translating it yields CASSQDRGSLPGSPLHF.

The chain is built from TRBV5-1 and TRBJ2-1; TRBD2 agrees at 9 bases. The germline gives CDR1 SGHRS, CDR2 YFSETQ. The CDR3 runs to 15 residues. V trimming: 4 bases; J trimming: 7 bases; junction bases outside the gene matches: 9. The CDR3 protein is CASSPGTSFWNEQFF. Here the CDR3 DNA reads TGCGCCAGCAGCCCCGGGACTAGCTTTTGGAATGAGCAGTTCTTC.

The chain joins TRBV7-9 to TRBJ2-7; 8 bases fit TRBD2. Germline V gene data show CDR1 as SEHNR and CDR2 as FQNEAQ (reference sequence). V trimming: 5 bases; J trimming: 3 bases; junction bases outside the gene matches: 3. CDR3 length: 13 amino acids. CDR3 bases: TGTGCCAGCAGCCCGGGACTAGTCTACGAGCAGTACTTC. As protein: CASSPGLVYEQYF.

The CDR3 bases are TGTGCCAGCAGTGTAGCGTTGGGCCGAGAGACCCAGTACTTC. It codes for CASSVALGRETQYF. The V call is TRBV25-1, the J call TRBJ2-5; tentative D call: TRBD2 (5 bases). With 4 bases removed from V and 4 bases from J, the gap between germline ends came to 13 bases. This CDR3 has 14 residues. Germline values: CDR1 MGHDK, CDR2 SYGVNS.

This clone was seen only once. The genes are TRBV27 and TRBJ2-7; D not resolved. The CDR3 extends over 13 amino acids. The V gene's germline CDR1 is MNHEY and CDR2 SMNVEV (reference sequence). Trimming removed 1 base at V and 6 bases at J, with 10 bases between. The CDR3 DNA follows: TGTGCCAGCAGTTTATGGGCCACCGGCGAGCAGTACTTC. Translation gives CASSLWATGEQYF.

The V and J genes are TRBV5-1 and TRBJ1-2, with D perhaps TRBD1 (6 bases). This CDR3 is built from 16 residues. CDR1 and CDR2 from the germline V gene are SGHRS and YFSETQ. V gave up 0 bases and J gave up 2 bases, with 14 bases separating them. CDR3 nucleotides: TGCGCCAGCAGCTTGGCCCCCGACAGGAACAACTATGGCTACACCTTC. Amino acid sequence: CASSLAPDRNNYGYTF.

The CDR3 DNA follows: TGTGCCAGCAAAACTCAGGGGGCGGAGAGAGACGGCTACACCTTC. Translation gives CASKTQGAERDGYTF. This chain links TRBV28 with TRBJ1-2, with TRBD1 matching 8 bases. V trimming: 7 bases; J trimming: 8 bases; junction bases outside the gene matches: 15. The CDR3 totals 15 residues. Germline-derived CDR1 and CDR2 are MDHEN and SYDVKM.

On this clone: This CDR3 is also generated by other DNA sequences in the sample. The rearrangement links TRBV5-1 to TRBJ2-5, with TRBD2 matching 7 bases. CDR1 is SGHRS, CDR2 YFSETQ, per germline. The CDR3 contains 14 residues. V gave up 1 base and J gave up 4 bases; unmatched junction bases: 4. The CDR3 is CASSLSPSGETQYF. DNA of the CDR3: TGCGCCAGCAGCTTGAGCCCTAGCGGAGAGACCCAGTACTTC. Looking up the rest from reference TRBV5-1 and TRBJ2-5 gives the full variable domain: KAGVTQTPRYLIKTRGQQVTLSCSPISGHRSVSWYQQTPGQGLQFLFEYFSETQRNKGNFPGRFSGRQFSNSRSEMNVSTLELGDSALYLCASSLSPSGETQYFGPGTRLLVL.

The chain carries TRBV6-5 and TRBJ1-2, with 7 bases fitting TRBD1. This CDR3 region has 15 residues. V lost 5 bases, J lost 4 bases, and 10 bases stayed unmatched. The germline V gene has CDR1 MNHEY and CDR2 SVGAGI. The CDR3 nucleotides are TGTGCCAGCAGTCTTCCGGGACAGTTACCCTATGGCTACACCTTC. Translated, it gives CASSLPGQLPYGYTF.

The chain has TRBV11-2 and TRBJ2-3, with TRBD2 identical over 12 bases. Germline values: CDR1 SGHAT, CDR2 FQNNGV. The CDR3 covers 15 residues. Trimming cost V 1 base and J 6 bases; bases outside gene matches: 2. The CDR3 protein is CASSLGLAGADTQYF. CDR3 coding DNA: TGTGCCAGCAGCTTAGGACTAGCGGGAGCTGATACGCAGTATTTT.

The chain employs TRBV19 and TRBJ2-3; 13 bases are a match to TRBD2. The germline gives CDR1 LNHDA, CDR2 SQIVND (reference sequence). V lost 7 bases, J lost 5 bases, and 9 bases stayed unmatched. The CDR3 is 16 residues long. The CDR3 region is CASTRRTSGSGDTQYF. CDR3 DNA: TGTGCCAGTACCCGTCGGACTAGCGGGAGTGGAGATACGCAGTATTTT.

This chain joins TRBV18 and TRBJ2-2; perhaps TRBD2 as D (6 bases). V shed 0 bases and J shed 3 bases, with 14 bases lying between them. The CDR3 contains 17 residues. Germline lookup yields CDR1 KGHSH and CDR2 LQKENI. CDR3 nucleotides: TGTGCCAGCTCACCACCGGGCGGGGAGTGGCACACCGGGGAGCTGTTTTTT. This translates into CASSPPGGEWHTGELFF. Drawing the rest from reference TRBV18 and TRBJ2-2, the complete variable domain is NAGVMQNPRHLVRRRGQEARLRCSPMKGHSHVYWYRQLPEEGLKFMVYLQKENIIDESGMPKERFSAEFPKEGPSILRIQQVVRGDSAAYFCASSPPGGEWHTGELFFGEGSRLTVL.

CDR3: CASSPTRREDQETQYF. CDR3 in DNA: TGCGCCAGCAGCCCCACTCGGCGGGAGGACCAAGAGACCCAGTACTTC. This chain uses TRBV5-1 with TRBJ2-5; TRBD2 matches at 8 bases. This CDR3 has 16 residues. In germline, CDR1 is SGHRS, CDR2 YFSETQ. The J segment lost 0 bases and the V segment lost 4 bases, leaving 8 bases of the junction unmatched. Looking up the rest from reference TRBV5-1 and TRBJ2-5 gives the full variable domain: KAGVTQTPRYLIKTRGQQVTLSCSPISGHRSVSWYQQTPGQGLQFLFEYFSETQRNKGNFPGRFSGRQFSNSRSEMNVSTLELGDSALYLCASSPTRREDQETQYFGPGTRLLVL.

This sequence joins TRBV19 and TRBJ2-4; no clear D gene. V lost 3 bases and J lost 3, with 12 bases in between. The CDR3 spans 15 residues. Germline lookup yields CDR1 LNHDA and CDR2 SQIVND (reference sequence). CDR3 sequence reads: CASSIQPLGKNIQYF. The CDR3 DNA sequence: TGTGCCAGTAGTATCCAGCCCCTAGGCAAAAACATTCAGTACTTC.

With respect to this clone: The junction departs from germline at one end; a sequencing error may be responsible. This chain links TRBV7-9 with TRBJ1-2; TRBD1 agrees at 8 bases. CDR1 is SEHNR and CDR2 is FQNEAQ in the germline V gene (reference sequence). The CDR3 covers 14 residues. The CDR3 region has the DNA TGTGCCAGCACCTTATCAGCAGGGGGCAATAGCTACACCTTC. This gives the protein CASTLSAGGNSYTF.

The chain links TRBV5-1 to TRBJ1-4; 7 positions match TRBD1. The CDR3 loop spans 15 amino acids. The V gene end was trimmed by 3 bases and the J gene end by 5 bases; junction bases not matched to a gene: 7. The germline CDR1 and CDR2 sequences are SGHRS and YFSETQ. The CDR3 coding sequence is TGCGCCAGCAGCTCAGGGACAGACCTAAATGAAAAACTGTTTTTT. Encoded protein: CASSSGTDLNEKLFF.

This sequence joins TRBV4-3 and TRBJ2-7; D gene ambiguous. CDR1 is LGHNA, CDR2 YSLEER, per germline. V lost 4 bases and J 2 bases, leaving 12 bases between the germline ends. The CDR3 consists of 14 residues. CDR3 sequence reads: CASSPVLGTYEQYF. The CDR3 DNA is TGCGCCAGCAGCCCGGTCCTAGGAACCTACGAGCAGTACTTC.

Only a few counts were recorded for this clone. The J gene is TRBJ2-7, the V gene TRBV2; 7 bases agree with TRBD2. This CDR3 has 12 residues. Germline assignment: CDR1 SNHLY and CDR2 FYNNEI. V shed 6 bases, J shed 2 bases, and the junction held 1 base outside the gene matches. CDR3 nucleotides: TGTGCCAGCAGCGGACTAGCCTACGAGCAGTACTTC. This codes for CASSGLAYEQYF.

The J gene is TRBJ2-4, the V gene TRBV6-6; D is undetermined. The CDR3 extends over 16 amino acids. The germline V and J ends were trimmed by 3 bases and 0 bases, with 12 bases remaining between them. The germline gives CDR1 MNHNY, CDR2 SVGAGI (reference sequence). This chain's CDR3 is CASSYGQLVAKNIQYF. The CDR3 nucleotides read TGTGCCAGCAGTTATGGGCAGTTAGTAGCCAAAAACATTCAGTACTTC.

The chain combines TRBV5-1 with TRBJ2-3, with TRBD1 matching 9 bases. CDR3 length: 17 amino acids. The germline V gene has CDR1 SGHRS and CDR2 YFSETQ. The V gene end was trimmed by 4 bases and the J gene end by 3 bases; junction bases not matched to a gene: 12. CDR3 in amino acids: CASSHGFTGGNTDTQYF. CDR3 in DNA: TGCGCCAGCAGCCATGGATTTACAGGGGGCAATACAGATACGCAGTATTTT.

This chain connects TRBV2 to TRBJ2-4, with a weak D call TRBD1 (5 bases). Trimming cost V 2 bases and J 0 bases, with 11 bases left between them. The germline CDR1 and CDR2 sequences are SNHLY and FYNNEI. This CDR3 is built from 16 residues. CDR3 loop: CASSEIAGLAKNIQYF. In DNA, the CDR3 is TGTGCCAGCAGTGAAATAGCAGGGCTAGCCAAAAACATTCAGTACTTC.

This chain links TRBV15 with TRBJ2-3; a weak D match, TRBD1 (5 bases). This CDR3 comprises 14 residues. V was trimmed by 0 bases and J by 7 bases, leaving 11 bases between them. Looked up from germline, CDR1 is LNHNV and CDR2 is YYDKDF (reference sequence). The CDR3 region is CATSRDTGPNTQYF. CDR3 in DNA: TGTGCCACCAGCAGAGATACAGGACCTAATACGCAGTATTTT. Filled out from reference TRBV15 and TRBJ2-3, the complete variable domain reads DAMVIQNPRYQVTQFGKPVTLSCSQTLNHNVMYWYQQKSSQAPKLLFHYYDKDFNNEADTPDNFQSRRPNTSFCFLDIRSPGLGDTAMYLCATSRDTGPNTQYFGPGTRLTVL.

J is TRBJ1-2 and V is TRBV4-2, with D perhaps matching TRBD1 (5 bases). CDR3 size: 16 residues. Trimming took off 0 bases at V and 5 bases at J, with 16 bases between the two ends. CDR1 is LGHNA, CDR2 YNFKEQ, per germline. The CDR3 loop reads CASSQDIDSRTYGYTF. CDR3 DNA sequence: TGTGCCAGCAGCCAAGATATTGACAGCCGAACTTATGGCTACACCTTC.

This clone has only a few counts. The J gene is TRBJ2-3, the V gene TRBV30; a possible D gene is TRBD1 (5 bases). Trimming removed 1 base at V and 3 bases at J, with 14 bases between. There are 15 residues in the CDR3. Germline lookup yields CDR1 GTSNPN and CDR2 SVGIG (reference sequence). CDR3 amino acids: CAWSATAGWTDTQYF. In nucleotides, the CDR3 is TGTGCCTGGAGTGCGACAGCAGGTTGGACAGATACGCAGTATTTT.

The chain links TRBV19 to TRBJ1-2, with 11 bases fitting TRBD1. In germline, CDR1 is LNHDA, CDR2 SQIVND (reference sequence). V was pared by 7 bases and J by 6 bases, with 7 bases of the junction left unmatched. This CDR3 region has 14 residues. CDR3 in DNA: TGTGCCAGTACACGGGGACAGGGGGTGGATGGCTACACCTTC. Its translation is CASTRGQGVDGYTF.